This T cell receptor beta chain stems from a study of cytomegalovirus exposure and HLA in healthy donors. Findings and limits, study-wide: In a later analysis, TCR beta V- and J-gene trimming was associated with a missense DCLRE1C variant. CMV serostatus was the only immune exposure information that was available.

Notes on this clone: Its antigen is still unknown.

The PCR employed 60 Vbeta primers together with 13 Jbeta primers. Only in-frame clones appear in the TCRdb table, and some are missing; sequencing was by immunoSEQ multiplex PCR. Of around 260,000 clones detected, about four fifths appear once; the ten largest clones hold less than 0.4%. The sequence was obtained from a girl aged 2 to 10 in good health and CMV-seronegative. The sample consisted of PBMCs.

CDR3 amino acids: CATSRDEGTTTGELFF. DNA of the CDR3: TGTGCCACCAGCAGAGACGAGGGGACTACTACCGGGGAGCTGTTTTTT. This rearrangement joins TRBV15 to TRBJ2-2; 7 positions agree with TRBD2. The CDR3 runs to 16 residues. J gave up 5 bases and V 0 bases, and 6 bases lay outside the gene matches. Germline V gene lookup returns CDR1 LNHNV and CDR2 YYDKDF (reference sequence).